A selection of T cell receptor beta chains follows, all from one sample in a study of cytomegalovirus exposure and HLA in healthy donors. Clones were sequenced by immunoSEQ multiplex PCR, and TCRdb holds only the in-frame ones, with some missing. The table records 150,000 to 200,000 clones, 65% to 85% of them present only once. What was sequenced was PBMCs. The receptors were gathered from a woman in her fifties or sixties in good health and CMV-seropositive. Both conserved end residues are part of each CDR3. Fields, in order: D gene, clone size, V gene, J gene, CDR3 DNA, CDR3 protein. D genes are given only for firm matches. Size is stated for part of the rows, as once, few or many counts, or as a class when the clone is expanded.

d_call: -; clone_size: few; v_call: TRBV5-4; j_call: TRBJ2-7; cdr3_nt: TGTGCCAGCAGCTCACCAGTCGGGACATCCTACGAGCAGTACTTC; cdr3_aa: CASSSPVGTSYEQYF
d_call: -; clone_size: -; v_call: TRBV7-9; j_call: TRBJ1-2; cdr3_nt: TGTGCCAGCAGCTTAGGCGGGGGTGGCTACACCTTC; cdr3_aa: CASSLGGGGYTF
d_call: -; clone_size: -; v_call: TRBV19; j_call: TRBJ2-3; cdr3_nt: TGTGCCAGTAGTATTCAGGGAGGTACGCAGTATTTT; cdr3_aa: CASSIQGGTQYF
d_call: -; clone_size: -; v_call: TRBV7-6; j_call: TRBJ2-7; cdr3_nt: TGTGCCAGCAGCTTAGGGGGGACAAAGCTTTACGAGCAGTACTTC; cdr3_aa: CASSLGGTKLYEQYF
d_call: -; clone_size: -; v_call: TRBV10-1; j_call: TRBJ2-7; cdr3_nt: TGCGCCACCTACAGTCGGCGGGGTTCTACCTACGAGCAGTACTTC; cdr3_aa: CATYSRRGSTYEQYF
d_call: -; clone_size: -; v_call: TRBV5-1; j_call: TRBJ2-2; cdr3_nt: TGCGCCAGCAGCTTCCCCCAAGGGGGGGGCGGACATAACACCGGGGAGCTGTTTTTT; cdr3_aa: CASSFPQGGGGHNTGELFF
d_call: -; clone_size: -; v_call: TRBV30; j_call: TRBJ1-5; cdr3_nt: TGTGCCTGGAGTAGATATGGACAGACCGATAGCAATCAGCCCCAGCATTTT; cdr3_aa: CAWSRYGQTDSNQPQHF
d_call: TRBD2; clone_size: -; v_call: TRBV4-1; j_call: TRBJ2-1; cdr3_nt: TGCGCCAGCAGCCAACCCCCACTAGCGGGGGGGCCTAGGGATGAGCAGTTCTTC; cdr3_aa: CASSQPPLAGGPRDEQFF
d_call: -; clone_size: -; v_call: TRBV4-1; j_call: TRBJ2-7; cdr3_nt: TGCGCCAGCAGCCAAGATCCTGGGCTCGAGCAGTACTTC; cdr3_aa: CASSQDPGLEQYF
d_call: -; clone_size: few; v_call: TRBV12-5; j_call: TRBJ1-1; cdr3_nt: TGTGCTAGTGGTTCCGGGGGGAACACTGAAGCTTTCTTT; cdr3_aa: CASGSGGNTEAFF
d_call: TRBD2; clone_size: few; v_call: TRBV5-1; j_call: TRBJ2-3; cdr3_nt: TGCGCCAGCAGCTTGAAAGCGGGGGGGCCGGCAGATACGCAGTATTTT; cdr3_aa: CASSLKAGGPADTQYF
d_call: -; clone_size: once; v_call: TRBV18; j_call: TRBJ2-3; cdr3_nt: TGTGCCAGCTCACCACCGTCCGTATACGGTACGCAGTATTTT; cdr3_aa: CASSPPSVYGTQYF
d_call: -; clone_size: few; v_call: TRBV11-2; j_call: TRBJ2-7; cdr3_nt: TGTGCCAGCAGCTTAGCGGACGAGCAGTACTTC; cdr3_aa: CASSLADEQYF
d_call: -; clone_size: -; v_call: TRBV7-2; j_call: TRBJ2-5; cdr3_nt: TGTGCCAGCAGCTTAGTGGCAGAGACCCAGTACTTC; cdr3_aa: CASSLVAETQYF
d_call: -; clone_size: few; v_call: TRBV18; j_call: TRBJ2-1; cdr3_nt: TGTGCCAGCTCACCGGCAGGGGAGCCAACCTCTACCTTCTTC; cdr3_aa: CASSPAGEPTSTFF
d_call: TRBD1; clone_size: -; v_call: TRBV6-6; j_call: TRBJ1-5; cdr3_nt: TGTGCCAGCAGAACTGCGACAGGGACTGGCAATCAGCCCCAGCATTTT; cdr3_aa: CASRTATGTGNQPQHF
d_call: TRBD2; clone_size: -; v_call: TRBV19; j_call: TRBJ2-1; cdr3_nt: TGTGCCAGTAGTGTTAGCGGGGGGGTGTTCAATGAGCAGTTCTTC; cdr3_aa: CASSVSGGVFNEQFF
d_call: -; clone_size: few; v_call: TRBV19; j_call: TRBJ1-5; cdr3_nt: TGTGCCAGTAGTATAGGGGGAGGGTCGGGCAATCAGCCCCAGCATTTT; cdr3_aa: CASSIGGGSGNQPQHF
d_call: TRBD1; clone_size: -; v_call: TRBV6-6; j_call: TRBJ1-1; cdr3_nt: TGTGCCAGCAGTTACCGGACAGGGGCGAACACTGAAGCTTTCTTT; cdr3_aa: CASSYRTGANTEAFF